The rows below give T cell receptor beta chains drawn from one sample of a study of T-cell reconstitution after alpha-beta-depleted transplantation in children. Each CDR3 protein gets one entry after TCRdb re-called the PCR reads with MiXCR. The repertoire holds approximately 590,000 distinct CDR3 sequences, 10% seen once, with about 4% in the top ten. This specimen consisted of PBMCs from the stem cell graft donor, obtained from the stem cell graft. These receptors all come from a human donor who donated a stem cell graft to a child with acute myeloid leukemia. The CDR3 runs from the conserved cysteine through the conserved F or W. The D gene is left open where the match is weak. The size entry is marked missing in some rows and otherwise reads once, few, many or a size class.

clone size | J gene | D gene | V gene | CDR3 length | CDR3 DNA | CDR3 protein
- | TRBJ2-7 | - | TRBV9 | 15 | TGTGCCAGCAGCCCCAGCGGACAGAGAACCTACGAGCAGTACTTC | CASSPSGQRTYEQYF
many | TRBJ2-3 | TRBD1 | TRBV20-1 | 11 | TGCAGTGCTAACAGGGGAGATACGCAGTATTTT | CSANRGDTQYF
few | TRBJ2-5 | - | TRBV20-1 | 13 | TGCAGTGCTAGAGTTCTGACAGGGAGGAGCCAGTACTTC | CSARVLTGRSQYF
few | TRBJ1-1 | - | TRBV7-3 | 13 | TGTGCCAGCAGTTACTACCTGGGCACTGAAGCTTTCTTT | CASSYYLGTEAFF
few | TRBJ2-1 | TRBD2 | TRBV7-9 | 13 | TGTGCCAGCAGCCATTTAGCGGGAGCTGAGCAGTTCTTC | CASSHLAGAEQFF
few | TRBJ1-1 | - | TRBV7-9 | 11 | TGTGCCTGGACAGCGGGCTTTGAAGCTTTCTTT | CAWTAGFEAFF
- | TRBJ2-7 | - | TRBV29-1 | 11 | TGCAGCGTTTTCCAGGGATACGAGCAGTACTTC | CSVFQGYEQYF
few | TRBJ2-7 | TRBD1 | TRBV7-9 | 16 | TGTGCCAGCAGTTCCCCAGGGACAGGAGTTCCCTACGAGCAGTACTTC | CASSSPGTGVPYEQYF
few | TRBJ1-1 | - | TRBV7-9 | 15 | TGTGCCAGCAGCTTAGGGGGGACCTCATACACTGAAGCTTTCTTT | CASSLGGTSYTEAFF
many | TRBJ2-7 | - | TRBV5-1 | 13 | TGCGCCAGCAGCTTGATACAGGCCCACGAGCAGTACTTC | CASSLIQAHEQYF
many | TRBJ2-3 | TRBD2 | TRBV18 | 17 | TGTGCCAGCTCACCAATCCCCCCTAGCGGGAGCACAGATACGCAGTATTTT | CASSPIPPSGSTDTQYF
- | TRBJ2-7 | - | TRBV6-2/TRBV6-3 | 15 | TGTGCCAGCAGTTACGGTCCGGAGGGCTCCTACGAGCAGTACTTC | CASSYGPEGSYEQYF
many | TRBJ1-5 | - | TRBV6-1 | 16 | TGTGCCAGCAGTGGAATACCTCCGGGGGGAGGTGGAGCCCAGCATTTT | CASSGIPPGGGGAQHF